The sequence of this TCR beta chain was determined in a study of CD8 T cells in Susac syndrome. After extraction with the RNeasy kit, roughly 0.45 to 1 ug of the RNA was reverse transcribed using random hexamers. Each CDR3 protein gets one entry after TCRdb re-called the immunoSEQ multiplex PCR reads with MiXCR. The top ten clones hold roughly 0.1% of a sample with about 160,000 distinct CDR3 sequences, approximately 94% of them seen once. V dropped 3 bases and J dropped 1 base, with 15 bases sitting between them. This CDR3 contains 16 residues. In germline, CDR1 is SGHTA, CDR2 FQGNSA. This receptor was identified in a human donor with multiple sclerosis. The sequenced sample consisted of CD4+ T cells from PBMCs. The chain combines TRBV7-2 with TRBJ2-5; perhaps TRBD1 as D (5 bases). As DNA, the CDR3 is TGTGCCAGCAGCTTTCAGGGCAGCATAGTCCAAGAGACCCAGTACTTC. It is translated as CASSFQGSIVQETQYF.